This T cell receptor beta chain was recovered during a study of blood T cell repertoires in COVID-19. Across the study: COVID-19 samples, acute and convalescent, were from the United States, Italy and Spain. In each case, the material was cDNA or gDNA derived from T cells, B-cell-depleted T cells, or PBMCs.

This clone came up once. In the original workflow: Estimation of nucleated cell counts relied on the amplification of reference gene primers. Here immunoSEQ multiplex PCR was the method, and the copy in TCRdb shows in-frame clones only, minus some. The D gene and trimming were derived from the DNA, and the V and J assignments and clone size from that table. The repertoire consists of 300,000 to 500,000 clones, with approximately 85% occurring once and the leading ten covering approximately 2.1%. Germline values: CDR1 SGHDT, CDR2 YYEEEE. The CDR3 covers 14 residues. Trimming removed 4 bases at V and 0 bases at J, with 8 bases between.

The sequenced material came from PBMCs or T cells enriched from blood (not recorded which). This sequence was found in a woman in her thirties or forties with acute COVID-19. The rearrangement joins TRBV5-6 to TRBJ2-1, with unresolved D. The CDR3 protein is CASSQIGSYNEQFF. In DNA form, the CDR3 reads TGTGCCAGCAGCCAGATTGGCTCCTACAATGAGCAGTTCTTC.